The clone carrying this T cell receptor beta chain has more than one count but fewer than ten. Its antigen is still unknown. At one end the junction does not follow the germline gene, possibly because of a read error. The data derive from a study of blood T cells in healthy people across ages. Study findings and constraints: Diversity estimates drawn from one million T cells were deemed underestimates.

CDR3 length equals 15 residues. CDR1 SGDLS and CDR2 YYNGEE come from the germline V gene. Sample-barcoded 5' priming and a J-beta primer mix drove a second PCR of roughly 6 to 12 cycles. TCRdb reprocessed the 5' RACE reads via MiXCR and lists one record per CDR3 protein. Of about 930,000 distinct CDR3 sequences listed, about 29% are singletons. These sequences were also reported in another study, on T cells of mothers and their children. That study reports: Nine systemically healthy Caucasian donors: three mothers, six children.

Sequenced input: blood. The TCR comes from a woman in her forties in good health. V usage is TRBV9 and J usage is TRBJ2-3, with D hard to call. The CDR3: CGSSVERGGPDTQYF. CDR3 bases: TGTGGCAGCAGCGTTGAGCGCGGCGGACCAGATACGCAGTATTTT.